This TCR beta chain was captured by sequencing in a study of T cell clones after liver transplantation (dated by TCRdb to 2018 to 2020). At the level of the whole study: Samples were obtained from ITN030ST, a randomized trial in which withdrawal of immunosuppression was attempted within 2 years of liver transplantation. No induction therapy was given to the subjects, and standard immunosuppression was administered until randomization at 12-24 months post-transplant. Of the eight recipients, a few were HCV-positive, while the remaining recipients had been transplanted for non-autoimmune, non-viral indications. Third party-reactive TCRbeta sequences were also identified from pre-transplant MLRs to serve as an antigen-independent comparator for donor-reactive sequences. Donor-reactive T cell clones were identified by TCRbeta sequencing after a pre-transplant mixed lymphocyte reaction and then tracked in post-transplant blood. Blood samples were collected pre-transplant, then pre-randomization ahead of withdrawal, and finally post-randomization once withdrawal had either been completed or failed. Tolerance meant complete immunosuppression withdrawal for at least one year without liver enzymes rising beyond twice the upper limit of normal. The studied cohort comprised 8 liver transplant recipients, 3 classified as tolerant and 5 as non-tolerant.

From the cysteine through the phenylalanine, the CDR3 covers 15 amino acids. Only CDR3 DNA is held: 45 bases, read in frame from base 1. The germline V gene (reference sequence) gives CDR1 as MNHNY and CDR2 as SVGAGI. Compared with germline, V lacks 8 bases and J lacks 5 bases; bases without a gene match: 10. What the authors observed across the whole study: Because no allograft tissue specimens were available, donor-reactive T cells may have migrated into the graft instead of being deleted. When repertoire turnover was taken into account, detection of donor-reactive sequences was significantly reduced in 7 of 8 subjects for CD4 and in 8 of 8 subjects for CD8. Circulating donor-reactive CD4 TCRbeta sequences fell significantly post-transplant in most of the 8 subjects, irrespective of tolerance or HCV status. Donor-reactive sequences declined more than third party-reactive ones, suggesting partial antigen-specific deletion unrelated to withdrawal success. In two subjects, low numbers of available donor cells limited the measurable donor-reactive repertoire. The conclusions were preliminary, being limited by small, heterogeneous patient numbers and by non-standardized post-transplant time points.

High-throughput TCRbeta CDR3 sequencing of frozen genomic DNA was performed by immunoSEQ, with PCR amplification, mapping, bias correction and internal controls included. The published analysis was carried out like this. Productive rearrangements were kept, and unique TCRbeta sequences were defined by CDR3 nucleotide sequence plus V and J gene. A sequence counted as donor-reactive only if the sequence showed at least 5-fold expansion in CFSE-low cells compared with unstimulated pre-transplant cells and had a frequency of at least 0.01%. Minimum frequency thresholds were set for each subject on the basis of the unstimulated sample with the lowest template count, so that a detection power of at least 90% was ensured. Jensen-Shannon divergence between the top 1000 TCRbeta sequences after and before transplant was used to measure repertoire turnover. Changes in detection of donor-reactive sequences were tested with two-sided Fisher's exact tests. What TCRdb holds here is the immuneACCESS table cut down to in-frame rearrangements. Part of the clones is not present; checked against another copy, under half of the missing clones reflect an unresolved V gene, and the others are unexplained. The V and J calls and clone size are taken from that table; D and trimming were inferred from the DNA. Within this sample are tens of thousands of clones, with more than 70% of them counted one time only. The top ten hold around 9.7% of the sample.

Concerning this clone itself: This clone's antigen is unknown. No qualities accompany the bases; no much larger clone lies one base away.

Thawed unstimulated PBMCs were stained for CD3, CD4 and CD8 and FACS-sorted into CD3+CD4+ and CD3+CD8+ populations. Randomization to immunosuppression withdrawal applied to every one of the 8 studied subjects. Genomic DNA was isolated with the Qiagen DNeasy Blood and Tissue Kit. Sequences were derived from CD4+ T cells from blood, sampled at the 22-month timepoint. Recombination joined TRBV6-6 with TRBJ2-1, and 9 junction bases match TRBD2. The clonotype originates from a human patient who received a liver transplant. After a transplant, the graft donor may have provided part of the T cells. The DNA sequence follows: TGTGCCAGCGTGATCGGGACTAGCCTAAACAATGAGCAGTTCTTC. It translates as CASVIGTSLNNEQFF.